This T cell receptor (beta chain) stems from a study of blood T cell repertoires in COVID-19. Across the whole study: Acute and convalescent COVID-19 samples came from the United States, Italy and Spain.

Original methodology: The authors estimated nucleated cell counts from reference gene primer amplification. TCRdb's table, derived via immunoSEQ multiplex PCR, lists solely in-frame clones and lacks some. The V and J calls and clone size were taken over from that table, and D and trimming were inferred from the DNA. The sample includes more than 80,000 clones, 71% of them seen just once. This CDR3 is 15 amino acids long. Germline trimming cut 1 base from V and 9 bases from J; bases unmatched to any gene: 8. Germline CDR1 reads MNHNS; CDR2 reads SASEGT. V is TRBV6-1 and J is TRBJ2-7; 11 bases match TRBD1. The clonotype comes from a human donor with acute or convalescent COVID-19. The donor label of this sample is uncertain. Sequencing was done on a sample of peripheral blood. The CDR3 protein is CASSEGGTGGRRQYF. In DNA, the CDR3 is TGTGCCAGCAGTGAAGGGGGGACAGGGGGTAGGCGGCAGTACTTC.